Each of the 22 T cell receptor beta chains below was sequenced from the same sample in a study of cytomegalovirus exposure and HLA in healthy donors. Primers for the PCR totalled 60 Vbeta and 13 Jbeta. Clones were read by immunoSEQ multiplex PCR, and TCRdb kept only the in-frame ones, dropping some. The repertoire includes around 140,000 clones, roughly four fifths of them detected once, and about 3.4% sits in the top ten. Sequencing input: PBMCs. Receptors originate from a man aged 18 to 29 in good health and CMV-seropositive.

The J gene is TRBJ2-7, the V gene TRBV5-1, with D hard to call. Deletions cut 0 bases from V and 2 bases from J, with 9 bases between. Germline V gene lookup returns CDR1 SGHRS and CDR2 YFSETQ. This CDR3 comprises 14 residues. Here the CDR3 DNA reads TGCGCCAGCAGCTTGGCCGTTCTAGCCTACGAGCAGTACTTC. This sequence encodes CASSLAVLAYEQYF.

The chain is built from TRBV10-3 and TRBJ2-1; 8 nucleotides match TRBD2. Germline CDR1 reads ENHRY; CDR2 reads SYGVKD. The CDR3 runs 15 residues. With V trimmed by 10 bases and J by 2 bases, 10 bases remained unmatched. The CDR3, as DNA: TGTGCCACTAGCGAGCGGGAGAGACCCTACAATGAGCAGTTCTTC. This encodes CATSERERPYNEQFF.

The chain is built from TRBV27 and TRBJ1-1, with 8 positions matching TRBD1. V trimming: 7 bases; J trimming: 5 bases; junction bases outside the gene matches: 3. The CDR3 is made up of 12 amino acids. The germline gives CDR1 MNHEY, CDR2 SMNVEV (reference sequence). The CDR3 DNA follows: TGTGCCAGCAATGACAGGGGAACTGAAGCTTTCTTT. Protein: CASNDRGTEAFF.

With respect to this clone: Compared with germline, one end of the junction differs, possibly owing to a read error. V and J are TRBV6-1 and TRBJ1-2; D call uncertain. The CDR3 has 15 residues. Germline V gene data show CDR1 as MNHNS and CDR2 as SASEGT. CDR3 region: CASTPEKVPNYGYPF. The CDR3 DNA is TGTGCCAGCACCCCGGAAAAGGTTCCTAACTATGGCTACCCCTTC.

V and J are TRBV27 and TRBJ2-7, with TRBD2 matching over 9 bases. The CDR3 contains 15 residues. From germline, CDR1 is MNHEY and CDR2 SMNVEV (reference sequence). J lost 0 bases, V lost 5 bases, and 5 bases had no gene match. CDR3 region: CASSPSGVSSYEQYF. The CDR3 nucleotides read TGTGCCAGCAGTCCTAGCGGGGTGTCCTCCTACGAGCAGTACTTC.

The chain couples TRBV2 to TRBJ2-7, with 13 bases that match TRBD2. Germline V lookup: CDR1 SNHLY, CDR2 FYNNEI. The CDR3 sequence is 18 residues long. Trimming removed 6 bases from V and 2 bases from J; junction bases left unmatched: 13. This CDR3 is CASSRGTSGISITYEQYF. The CDR3 coding sequence is TGTGCCAGCAGCCGGGGGACTAGCGGGATATCCATCACCTACGAGCAGTACTTC. The entire variable domain, with the rest obtained from reference TRBV2 and TRBJ2-7, is as follows: EPEVTQTPSHQVTQMGQEVILRCVPISNHLYFYWYRQILGQKVEFLVSFYNNEISEKSEIFDDQFSVERPDGSNFTLKIRSTKLEDSAMYFCASSRGTSGISITYEQYFGPGTRLTVT.

The CDR3 bases are TGTGCCAGCCGCGGGCCCGGGCGGACCATATATTTT. Protein sequence: CASRGPGRTIYF. The chain combines TRBV28 with TRBJ1-3; no firm D call. Between the trimmed V and J ends, which lost 8 bases and 10 bases, there was a span of 15 bases. The CDR3 covers 12 residues. Per the germline V gene, CDR1 is MDHEN and CDR2 is SYDVKM. The entire variable domain, with the rest obtained from reference TRBV28 and TRBJ1-3, is as follows: DVKVTQSSRYLVKRTGEKVFLECVQDMDHENMFWYRQDPGLGLRLIYFSYDVKMKEKGDIPEGYSVSREKKERFSLILESASTNQTSMYLCASRGPGRTIYFGEGSWLTVV.

The chain uses TRBV28 and TRBJ2-7; D is ambiguous. The CDR3 sequence is 12 residues long. Looked up from germline, CDR1 is MDHEN and CDR2 is SYDVKM. Trimming stripped 3 bases from V and 1 base from J, with 4 bases between. The CDR3 bases are TGTGCCAGCAGTTTTATATCCTACGAGCAGTACTTC. It encodes CASSFISYEQYF.

This clone occurred once. The genes are TRBV5-4 and TRBJ2-7; no clear D gene. This CDR3 is 13 amino acids long. V was trimmed by 0 bases and J by 0 bases, leaving 4 bases between them. The germline V gene has CDR1 SGHNT and CDR2 YYREEE (reference sequence). The CDR3 loop is CASSLDYSYEQYF. The CDR3 DNA reads as TGTGCCAGCAGCTTGGACTACTCCTACGAGCAGTACTTC.

The chain links TRBV28 to TRBJ2-7; 7 bases fit TRBD1. The CDR3 totals 15 residues. Germline loops: CDR1 MDHEN, CDR2 SYDVKM. The J segment lost 6 bases and the V segment lost 4 bases, leaving 12 bases of the junction unmatched. This CDR3 is CASSSRTGYSIEQYF. The CDR3 coding sequence is TGTGCCAGCAGTTCTCGGACAGGTTACTCCATCGAGCAGTACTTC.

The V gene is TRBV7-6, the J gene TRBJ1-1; TRBD1 matches 7 bases. CDR3 length: 14 amino acids. The germline CDR1 and CDR2 sequences are SGHVS and FNYEAQ. Unmatched junction bases numbered 4, after V lost 5 bases and J lost 1 base. This chain's CDR3 is CASSATGANTEAFF. CDR3 nucleotide sequence: TGTGCCAGCAGCGCCACAGGGGCGAACACTGAAGCTTTCTTT.

The chain uses TRBV7-8 and TRBJ1-5, with 7 bases fitting TRBD1. CDR3 size: 14 residues. Unmatched junction bases numbered 3, after V lost 5 bases and J lost 2 bases. CDR1 and CDR2 from the germline V gene are SGHVS and FQNEAQ. In nucleotides, the CDR3 is TGTGCCAGCAGCCCCCAGGGGGGCAATCAGCCCCAGCATTTT. Its protein product is CASSPQGGNQPQHF.

This clone was observed a single time. The chain carries TRBV19 and TRBJ1-4, with D perhaps TRBD1 (5 bases). This CDR3 has 14 residues. Trimming took off 3 bases at V and 3 bases at J, with 8 bases between the two ends. In germline, CDR1 is LNHDA, CDR2 SQIVND (reference sequence). The CDR3 nucleotides are TGTGCCAGTAGTATGGGGGAGGCTAATGAAAAACTGTTTTTT. This codes for CASSMGEANEKLFF.

This clone has only one observation. The rearrangement links TRBV27 to TRBJ1-1; D gene ambiguous. The ends were cut back, 5 bases at V and 1 base at J, with 8 bases in the middle. CDR3 length: 13 amino acids. The germline CDR1 and CDR2 sequences are MNHEY and SMNVEV (reference sequence). Here the CDR3 reads CASSQNRNTEAFF. The CDR3 nucleotides are TGTGCCAGCAGTCAAAACAGGAACACTGAAGCTTTCTTT.

The chain uses TRBV27 and TRBJ2-7, with TRBD2 identical over 15 bases. J gave up 3 bases and V 6 bases, and 9 bases lay outside the gene matches. This CDR3 is built from 17 residues. CDR1 MNHEY and CDR2 SMNVEV come from the germline V gene (reference sequence). The CDR3 sequence is CASSLGLAGGRIYEQYF. CDR3 bases: TGTGCCAGCAGCCTGGGACTAGCGGGAGGTAGGATCTACGAGCAGTACTTC.

This clone was recorded only once. In DNA, the CDR3 is TGTGCCAGCAGCTTAGAGGCCGCGGGAGGGGAGACCCAGTACTTC. Its protein is CASSLEAAGGETQYF. The V and J genes are TRBV7-6 and TRBJ2-5, with TRBD2 matching over 9 bases. CDR1 and CDR2 (germline): SGHVS, FNYEAQ. The CDR3 runs 15 residues. J lost 5 bases, V lost 1 base, and 5 bases had no gene match.

The chain has TRBV28 and TRBJ2-6; 7 nucleotides align to TRBD1. Unmatched junction bases numbered 5, after V lost 5 bases and J lost 4 bases. The length of the CDR3 is 15 residues. Germline CDR1 MDHEN, CDR2 SYDVKM. CDR3 DNA: TGTGCCAGCAGTCTAAGGGGGCTCGGGGCCAACGTCCTGACTTTC. Translating it yields CASSLRGLGANVLTF.

The J gene is TRBJ2-1, the V gene TRBV6-1, with D hard to call. This CDR3 contains 15 residues. V was trimmed by 3 bases and J by 6 bases, leaving 15 bases between them. Germline-derived CDR1 and CDR2 are MNHNS and SASEGT. CDR3 bases: TGTGCCAGCAGTGACCCTCTTGAGGATGCCAATGAGCAGTTCTTC. This encodes CASSDPLEDANEQFF.

V is TRBV5-4 and J is TRBJ1-3; perhaps TRBD1 as D (5 bases). Germline V gives CDR1 SGHNT, CDR2 YYREEE (reference sequence). Trimming left V 2 bases short and J 0 bases short, with 9 bases between. The CDR3 spans 15 residues. For the CDR3, the DNA is TGTGCCAGCAGCTTCGACAGTCACTCTGGAAACACCATATATTTT. It yields the protein CASSFDSHSGNTIYF.

The chain employs TRBV28 and TRBJ1-1; D gene uncertain. The CDR3 spans 13 residues. Trimming left V 5 bases short and J 0 bases short, with 7 bases between. Germline values: CDR1 MDHEN, CDR2 SYDVKM. The CDR3 sequence: CASSAGLNTEAFF. CDR3 nucleotide sequence: TGTGCCAGCAGTGCCGGGTTGAACACTGAAGCTTTCTTT.

This chain connects TRBV23-1 to TRBJ1-2; no firm D call. TRBV23-1 belongs to the ORF category, with a function that is uncertain. V shed 2 bases and J shed 3 bases, with 16 bases lying between them. The CDR3 covers 16 residues. The CDR3 loop reads CASSQTPVHRDYGYTF. CDR3 nucleotide sequence: TGCGCCAGCAGTCAAACTCCGGTCCATCGGGACTATGGCTACACCTTC.

The chain is built from TRBV29-1 and TRBJ1-2; no reliable D call. The CDR3 loop spans 12 amino acids. V was trimmed by 3 bases and J by 8 bases, leaving 13 bases between them. Germline V gives CDR1 SQVTM, CDR2 ANQGSEA. This CDR3 is CSVEAFSYGYTF. As DNA, the CDR3 is TGCAGCGTTGAGGCCTTTTCGTACGGCTACACCTTC. Supplemented by reference TRBV29-1 and TRBJ1-2, the full variable domain reads SAVISQKPSRDICQRGTSLTIQCQVDSQVTMMFWYRQQPGQSLTLIATANQGSEATYESGFVIDKFPISRPNLTFSTLTVSNMSPEDSSIYLCSVEAFSYGYTFGSGTRLTVV.